Shown below are 2 T cell receptor beta chains from a single sample sequenced in a study of Graves' ophthalmopathy and Graves' hyperthyroidism. The sequenced template was RNA, covering the TCR beta CDR3 region. Amplification began with first-round RT-PCR using HTBI primers, then second-round multiplex PCR was performed. TCRdb itself ran the multiplex PCR reads through MiXCR, one entry per CDR3 protein. The sample consists of over a million distinct CDR3 sequences, about 38% of them appearing once. Sequencing used peripheral blood or thyroid tissue (not recorded which). The receptors originated from an adult man with Graves' hyperthyroidism.

J is TRBJ2-1 and V is TRBV15; 8 bases map to TRBD2. Germline lookup yields CDR1 LNHNV and CDR2 YYDKDF (reference sequence). With 1 base clipped from V and 4 bases from J, the junction kept 3 bases outside the gene matches. CDR3 length: 15 amino acids. CDR3 DNA sequence: TGTGCCACCAGCAGAGTGTCTAGCGGGTACAATGAGCAGTTCTTC. Protein product: CATSRVSSGYNEQFF.

The V call is TRBV20-1, the J call TRBJ2-5; 12 bases map to TRBD2. The germline V gene encodes CDR1 DFQATT and CDR2 SNEGSKA (reference sequence). Trimming at V came to 5 bases and at J to 4 bases, leaving 2 bases not matched to a gene. The CDR3 spans 13 residues. The CDR3 protein is CSAQGLAGETQYF. CDR3 bases: TGCAGTGCTCAGGGACTAGCGGGAGAGACCCAGTACTTC.